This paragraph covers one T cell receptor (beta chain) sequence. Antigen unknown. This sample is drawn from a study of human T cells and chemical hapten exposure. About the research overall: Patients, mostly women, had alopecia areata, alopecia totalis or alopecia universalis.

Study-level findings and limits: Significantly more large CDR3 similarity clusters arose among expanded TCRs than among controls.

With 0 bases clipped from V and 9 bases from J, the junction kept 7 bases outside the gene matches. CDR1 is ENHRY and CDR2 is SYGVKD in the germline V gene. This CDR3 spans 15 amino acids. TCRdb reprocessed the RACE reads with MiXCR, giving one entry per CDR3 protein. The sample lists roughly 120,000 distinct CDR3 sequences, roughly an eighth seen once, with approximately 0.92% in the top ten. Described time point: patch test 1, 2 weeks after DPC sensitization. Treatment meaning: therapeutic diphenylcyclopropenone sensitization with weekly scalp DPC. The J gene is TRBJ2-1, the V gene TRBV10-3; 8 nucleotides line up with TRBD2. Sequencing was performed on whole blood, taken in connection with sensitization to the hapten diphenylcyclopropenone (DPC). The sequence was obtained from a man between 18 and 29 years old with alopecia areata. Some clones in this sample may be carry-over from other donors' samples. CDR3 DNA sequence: TGTGCCATCAGTGAGTCCGGCGGGGGGTGGAGTGAGCAGTTCTTC. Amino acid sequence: CAISESGGGWSEQFF.